Each of the 20 T cell receptor beta chains below was sequenced from the same sample in a study of cytomegalovirus exposure and HLA in healthy donors. Primers for the PCR totalled 60 Vbeta and 13 Jbeta. Using immunoSEQ multiplex PCR, the repertoire was profiled, and TCRdb retains in-frame clones only, with some absent. This table holds about 150,000 clones, about 74% found once. The specimen sequenced was PBMCs. These receptors originate from a woman aged 35 to 49 in good health and CMV-seronegative.

Only a few counts were recorded for this clone. In DNA, the CDR3 is TGTGCCAGCAGCTTGGACAGGGGGCGCGTTAATGAAAAACTGTTTTTT. Residues: CASSLDRGRVNEKLFF. V and J are TRBV5-8 and TRBJ1-4, with 9 bases matching TRBD1. After removal of 0 bases from V and 4 bases from J, the junction contained 4 bases not matched to a gene. The CDR3 runs to 16 residues. Germline V CDR1 and CDR2: SGHTS, YDEGEE.

The chain recombines TRBV7-9 with TRBJ1-2; D uncertain. Deletions cut 1 base from V and 3 bases from J, with 9 bases between. Germline loops: CDR1 SEHNR, CDR2 FQNEAQ (reference sequence). This CDR3 comprises 14 residues. The CDR3 bases are TGTGCCAGCAGCTTAGACCCGGGAGACTATGGCTACACCTTC. This gives the protein CASSLDPGDYGYTF.

The chain joins TRBV13 to TRBJ1-1; D is unclear. CDR1 is PRHDT, CDR2 FYEKMQ, per germline (reference sequence). The CDR3 extends over 14 amino acids. Trimming pared 5 bases from V and 3 bases from J, leaving 13 bases between. The chain's CDR3 is CASSIRDGYTEAFF. The CDR3 DNA sequence: TGTGCCAGCAGCATCCGGGATGGGTACACTGAAGCTTTCTTT.

This chain links TRBV5-8 with TRBJ2-3, with D unclear. The V end was cut by 0 bases, the J end by 2 bases, with 7 bases between. Germline V gene lookup returns CDR1 SGHTS and CDR2 YDEGEE. The CDR3 has 14 residues. The CDR3 sequence is CASSLEQLTDTQYF. CDR3 DNA: TGTGCCAGCAGCTTGGAACAGCTCACAGATACGCAGTATTTT.

This clone has just one count. The gene calls are TRBV13 and TRBJ2-7, with TRBD1 as a possible D gene (6 bases). This CDR3 contains 14 residues. The germline V gene has CDR1 PRHDT and CDR2 FYEKMQ (reference sequence). Trimming took 4 bases from V and 5 from J, leaving 15 bases between them. The CDR3 region is CASSSVTPGDEQYF. The DNA of the CDR3 is TGTGCCAGCAGCTCAGTAACCCCAGGGGACGAGCAGTACTTC.

The chain combines TRBV21-1 with TRBJ1-5. TRBV21-1 is a pseudogene. CDR3 size: 16 residues. Here the CDR3 DNA reads TGTGCCAGCAGCTCCCGGGGGTCCAATAGCAATCAGCCCCAGCATTTT. Translating it yields CASSSRGSNSNQPQHF.

This chain joins TRBV2 and TRBJ1-2, with D tentatively TRBD1 (5 bases). The CDR3 has 12 residues. The V end lost 9 bases, the J end lost 3 bases, and 11 bases lay between the germline ends. Germline V lookup: CDR1 SNHLY, CDR2 FYNNEI. CDR3 nucleotide sequence: TGTGCCAGTGCGGGGGAATACTATGGCTACACCTTC. Amino acid sequence: CASAGEYYGYTF.

This clone has only a few counts. The chain links TRBV2 to TRBJ2-5; D gene ambiguous. The DNA matches TRBJ2-7 better at its end, which makes the J call doubtful. Germline CDR1 reads SNHLY; CDR2 reads FYNNEI. The length of the CDR3 is 15 residues. Here the CDR3 reads CASSPDTYGNYEQYF. In DNA, the CDR3 is TGTGCCAGCAGTCCTGATACTTACGGAAACTACGAGCAGTACTTC.

V and J are TRBV29-1 and TRBJ1-2; 9 nucleotides line up with TRBD1. The length of the CDR3 is 14 residues. From germline, CDR1 is SQVTM and CDR2 ANQGSEA. The V and J ends lost 5 bases and 3 bases, in that order; junction bases with no gene match: 7. CDR3 protein: CSVMQTGGDYGYTF. The CDR3 nucleotides are TGCAGCGTTATGCAGACAGGGGGGGACTATGGCTACACCTTC. The full variable domain, completed using reference TRBV29-1 and TRBJ1-2, is SAVISQKPSRDICQRGTSLTIQCQVDSQVTMMFWYRQQPGQSLTLIATANQGSEATYESGFVIDKFPISRPNLTFSTLTVSNMSPEDSSIYLCSVMQTGGDYGYTFGSGTRLTVV.

CDR3 sequence (DNA): TGTGCCAGCAGGGGGCTTCTTAACTATGGCTACACCTTC. It codes for CASRGLLNYGYTF. The chain carries TRBV2 and TRBJ1-2; D is possibly TRBD1 (5 bases). In germline, CDR1 is SNHLY, CDR2 FYNNEI. Trimming pared 6 bases from V and 1 base from J, leaving 9 bases between. The CDR3 runs to 13 residues.

The V gene is TRBV2, the J gene TRBJ1-2, with 7 bases identical to TRBD1. The CDR3 is 12 amino acids. Losses at the gene ends were 8 bases for V and 5 bases for J; bases not matched to a gene: 5. Per germline, CDR1 SNHLY and CDR2 FYNNEI. The CDR3 sequence: CASDQGVYGYTF. Written as DNA, the CDR3 is TGTGCCAGCGATCAGGGGGTATATGGCTACACCTTC.

This clone was detected a few times. This rearrangement joins TRBV18 to TRBJ1-1; maybe TRBD1 (6 bases). Trimming shortened V by 0 bases and J by 6 bases, and 14 bases separated the two germline ends. Per germline, CDR1 KGHSH and CDR2 LQKENI. The CDR3 contains 15 residues. This CDR3 is CASSPPGDKSSEAFF. The CDR3 DNA reads as TGTGCCAGCTCACCACCGGGGGACAAATCTTCTGAAGCTTTCTTT.

This rearrangement joins TRBV5-4 to TRBJ2-5; TRBD1 aligns across 11 bases. The CDR3 runs 16 residues. CDR1 and CDR2 (germline): SGHNT, YYREEE (reference sequence). V shed 4 bases and J 4 bases; nucleotides not matched to a gene: 9. CDR3 coding DNA: TGTGCCAGCAGCCCTGGCGAGGGGACAGGGGGAGAGACCCAGTACTTC. It encodes CASSPGEGTGGETQYF.

The rearrangement uses TRBV28 and TRBJ1-1, with D possibly TRBD1 on 6 matching bases. Between the trimmed V and J ends, which lost 6 bases and 7 bases, there was a span of 12 bases. Germline V gene sequence: CDR1 MDHEN, CDR2 SYDVKM. The CDR3 covers 12 residues. CDR3 region: CASSTQGFEAFF. CDR3 sequence (DNA): TGTGCCAGCAGCACACAGGGCTTTGAAGCTTTCTTT.

The chain combines TRBV7-6 with TRBJ2-7; no clear D gene. Germline loops: CDR1 SGHVS, CDR2 FNYEAQ. This CDR3 has 16 residues. Trimming cost V 5 bases and J 1 base, with 18 bases left between them. CDR3 amino acids: CASSPWVAAESYEQYF. CDR3 in DNA: TGTGCCAGCAGCCCCTGGGTGGCGGCGGAGTCCTACGAGCAGTACTTC.

The chain employs TRBV6-6 and TRBJ2-2; possible D gene TRBD1, 6 bases. The CDR3 has 15 amino acids. Between the trimmed V and J ends, which lost 7 bases and 7 bases, there was a span of 19 bases. Germline loops: CDR1 MNHNY, CDR2 SVGAGI (reference sequence). The CDR3 coding sequence is TGTGCCAGCACCCGTCCCCGTGGGGGCCACGGGGAGCTGTTTTTT. Protein: CASTRPRGGHGELFF.

On this clone: The junction departs from the called germline gene at one end, perhaps through a read error. This chain uses TRBV7-7 with TRBJ2-2, with D unresolved. Germline V gives CDR1 SSHAT, CDR2 FNYEAQ (reference sequence). CDR3 length: 13 residues. The CDR3 bases are TGTGCTAGCAGCTCTAGATTATCCGGGGAGCTGTTTTTT. Its protein product is CASSSRLSGELFF.

The chain recombines TRBV29-1 with TRBJ1-2; no clear D. This CDR3 is built from 11 residues. Trimming removed 4 bases from V and 3 bases from J, with 6 bases in between. Germline CDR1 reads SQVTM; CDR2 reads ANQGSEA. CDR3 bases: TGCAGCGTTGTACTTCACTATGGCTACACCTTC. Its translation: CSVVLHYGYTF.

V gene TRBV11-3 combines with J gene TRBJ2-3; D is perhaps TRBD1 (5 bases). The CDR3 is made up of 15 amino acids. V lost 3 bases, J lost 2 bases, and 12 bases lay in between. CDR1 is SGHNT and CDR2 is YENEEA in the germline V gene. CDR3 sequence (DNA): TGTGCCAGCAGCTTTAGAGACAGCCTCACAGATACGCAGTATTTT. It specifies CASSFRDSLTDTQYF.

This clone was seen a handful of times. This chain links TRBV10-3 with TRBJ2-1, with 14 bases fitting TRBD2. The CDR3 length is 17 residues. Trimming at V came to 0 bases and at J to 6 bases, leaving 4 bases not matched to a gene. Germline V gene lookup returns CDR1 ENHRY and CDR2 SYGVKD. CDR3 coding DNA: TGTGCCATCAGTGAGTCGGGGACTAGCGGGGGAGGCAATGAGCAGTTCTTC. It yields the protein CAISESGTSGGGNEQFF.